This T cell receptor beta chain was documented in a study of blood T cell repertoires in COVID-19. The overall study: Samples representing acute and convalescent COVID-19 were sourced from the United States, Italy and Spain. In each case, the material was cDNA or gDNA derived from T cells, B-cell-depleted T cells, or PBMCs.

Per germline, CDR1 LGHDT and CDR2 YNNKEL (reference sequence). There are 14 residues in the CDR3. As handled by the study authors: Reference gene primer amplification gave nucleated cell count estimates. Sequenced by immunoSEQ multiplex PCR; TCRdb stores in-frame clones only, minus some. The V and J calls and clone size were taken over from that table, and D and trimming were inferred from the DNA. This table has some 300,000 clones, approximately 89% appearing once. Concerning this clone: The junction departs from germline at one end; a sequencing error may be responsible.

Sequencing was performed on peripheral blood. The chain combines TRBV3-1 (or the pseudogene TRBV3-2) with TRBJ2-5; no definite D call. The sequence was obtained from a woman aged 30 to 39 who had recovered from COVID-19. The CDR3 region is CASSQRSRLEAQYF. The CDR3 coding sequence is TGTGCCAGCAGCCAGAGGTCTAGATTAGAGGCCCAGTACTTC.